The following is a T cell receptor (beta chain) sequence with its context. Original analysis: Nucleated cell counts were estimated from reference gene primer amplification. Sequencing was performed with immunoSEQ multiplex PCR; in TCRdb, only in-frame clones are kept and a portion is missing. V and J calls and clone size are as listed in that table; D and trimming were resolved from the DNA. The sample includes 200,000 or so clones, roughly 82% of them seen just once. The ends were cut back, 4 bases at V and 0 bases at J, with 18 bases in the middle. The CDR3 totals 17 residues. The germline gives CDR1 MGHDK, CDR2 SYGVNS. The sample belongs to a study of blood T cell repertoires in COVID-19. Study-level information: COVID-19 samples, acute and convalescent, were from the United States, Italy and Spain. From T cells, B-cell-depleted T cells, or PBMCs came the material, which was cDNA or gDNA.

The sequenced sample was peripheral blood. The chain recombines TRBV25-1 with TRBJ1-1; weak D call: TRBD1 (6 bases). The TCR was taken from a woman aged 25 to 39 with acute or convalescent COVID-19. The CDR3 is CASSAPPGQIMNTEAFF. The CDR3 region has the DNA TGTGCCAGCAGTGCCCCGCCTGGACAGATTATGAACACTGAAGCTTTCTTT.